This entry is about one T cell receptor beta chain. The sample comes from a study of blood T cell repertoires in COVID-19. As for the study in general: COVID-19 samples from acute and convalescent phases originated in the United States, Italy and Spain.

How the authors handled the data: Estimation of nucleated cell counts relied on the amplification of reference gene primers. Clones were sequenced by immunoSEQ multiplex PCR, and TCRdb holds only the in-frame ones, with some missing. V and J calls and clone size are given by that table; D and trimming were obtained from the DNA. The sample shows hundreds of thousands of clones, about 85% of them seen only once. Two negative PCRs, clearance, or symptom resolution were required of recovered Cohort 3 donors. The sample consisted of PBMCs or T cells enriched from blood (not recorded which). The TCR comes from a woman aged 45-65 years who had recovered from COVID-19.

In DNA, the CDR3 is TGTGCCAGCAGTGGGGGACAGGGTAATGAAAAACTGTTTTTT. Amino acid sequence: CASSGGQGNEKLFF. V is TRBV4-2 and J is TRBJ1-4, with TRBD1 matching over 9 bases. V gave up 6 bases and J gave up 4 bases; unmatched junction bases: 3. The CDR3 spans 14 residues. The germline V gene encodes CDR1 LGHNA and CDR2 YNFKEQ.